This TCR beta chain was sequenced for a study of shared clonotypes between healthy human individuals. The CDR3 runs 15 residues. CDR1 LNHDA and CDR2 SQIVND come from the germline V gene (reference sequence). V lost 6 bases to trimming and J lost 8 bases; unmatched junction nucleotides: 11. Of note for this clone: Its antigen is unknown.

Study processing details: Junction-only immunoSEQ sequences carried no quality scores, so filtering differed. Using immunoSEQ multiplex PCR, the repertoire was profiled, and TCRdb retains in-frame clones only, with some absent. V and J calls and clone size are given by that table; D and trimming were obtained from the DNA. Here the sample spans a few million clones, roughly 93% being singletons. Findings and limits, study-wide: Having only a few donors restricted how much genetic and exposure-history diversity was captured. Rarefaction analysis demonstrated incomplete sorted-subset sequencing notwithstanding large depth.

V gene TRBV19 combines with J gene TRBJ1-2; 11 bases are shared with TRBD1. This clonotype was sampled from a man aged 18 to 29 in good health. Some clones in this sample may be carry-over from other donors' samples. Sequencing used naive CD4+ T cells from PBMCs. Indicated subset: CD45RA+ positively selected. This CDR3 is CASSSPGQGVSGYTF. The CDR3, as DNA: TGTGCCAGTAGCTCGCCGGGACAGGGGGTTTCGGGCTACACCTTC.